These 10 T cell receptor beta chains originate from one sample sequenced in a study of blood T cell repertoires in COVID-19. Clones were read by immunoSEQ multiplex PCR, and TCRdb kept only the in-frame ones, dropping some. The sample includes 150,000 to 200,000 clones, over 80% of them seen just once. Sequencing used peripheral blood. The source is a woman aged 45 to 65 with acute or convalescent COVID-19.

The chain uses TRBV5-4 and TRBJ2-3, with 8 bases lining up with TRBD1. CDR1 and CDR2 from the germline V gene are SGHNT and YYREEE (reference sequence). V dropped 2 bases and J dropped 6; count of bases not matched to a gene: 11. The CDR3 is 16 amino acids. In nucleotides, the CDR3 is TGTGCCAGCAGCTTAAGGTCAGGGGGCCTTGGTGATACGCAGTATTTT. This gives the protein CASSLRSGGLGDTQYF.

The V and J genes are TRBV19 and TRBJ1-1; perhaps TRBD1 as D (5 bases). Deletions cut 1 base from V and 2 bases from J, with 8 bases between. This CDR3 region has 14 residues. From germline, CDR1 is LNHDA and CDR2 SQIVND (reference sequence). For the CDR3, the DNA is TGTGCCAGTAGTATAGGACAGATAAACACTGAAGCTTTCTTT. Translation: CASSIGQINTEAFF.

The V call is TRBV10-3, the J call TRBJ2-2; 7 nucleotides line up with TRBD1. Germline CDR1 and CDR2: ENHRY and SYGVKD. Trimming cost V 1 base and J 1 base; bases outside gene matches: 0. This CDR3 spans 15 amino acids. This CDR3 reads CAISEWTGNTGELFF. The CDR3 DNA is TGTGCCATCAGTGAGTGGACAGGGAACACCGGGGAGCTGTTTTTT.

This clone was seen just once. The sample holds other DNA sequences that translate to the same CDR3. The chain couples TRBV6-5 to TRBJ1-1; 9 positions agree with TRBD1. V gave up 4 bases and J gave up 0 bases; unmatched junction bases: 3. CDR1 and CDR2 from the germline V gene are MNHEY and SVGAGI. CDR3 length: 15 amino acids. The CDR3 bases are TGTGCCAGCAGTTCGGGACAGGGACTGAACACTGAAGCTTTCTTT. Translated, it gives CASSSGQGLNTEAFF.

This chain joins TRBV3-1 (or the pseudogene TRBV3-2) and TRBJ1-1, with a weak D call TRBD1 (5 bases). Per the germline V gene, CDR1 is LGHDT and CDR2 is YNNKEL (reference sequence). The CDR3 runs 13 residues. Between the trimmed V and J ends, which lost 5 bases and 3 bases, there was a span of 10 bases. Here the CDR3 DNA reads TGTGCCAGCAGCTCTACAGGCGACACTGAAGCTTTCTTT. This sequence encodes CASSSTGDTEAFF.

V gene TRBV5-1 combines with J gene TRBJ1-1; D gene unclear. The V end lost 6 bases, the J end lost 1 base, and 10 bases lay between the germline ends. Germline V gene sequence: CDR1 SGHRS, CDR2 YFSETQ. This CDR3 contains 13 residues. For the CDR3, the DNA is TGCGCCAGCAAATGGCAGGAGAACACTGAAGCTTTCTTT. The encoded protein is CASKWQENTEAFF.

The chain joins TRBV15 to TRBJ1-1; possible D gene TRBD1, 5 bases. The V gene lost 7 bases and the J gene lost 5 bases, with 14 bases spanning the gap. Germline CDR1 reads LNHNV; CDR2 reads YYDKDF (reference sequence). The CDR3 runs to 13 residues. DNA of the CDR3: TGTGCCACCAACATCGGTGGGGGGACTGAAGCTTTCTTT. It codes for CATNIGGGTEAFF.

This clone was detected once. The V gene is TRBV5-6, the J gene TRBJ1-4; TRBD1 aligns across 10 bases. Unmatched junction bases numbered 8, after V lost 4 bases and J lost 2 bases. The germline gives CDR1 SGHDT, CDR2 YYEEEE. This CDR3 is built from 17 residues. Written as DNA, the CDR3 is TGTGCCAGCAGCGCCACCTTGACAGGGGGCACTAATGAAAAACTGTTTTTT. This translates into CASSATLTGGTNEKLFF.

The chain joins TRBV6-5 to TRBJ2-1, with D possibly being TRBD1 (6 bases). CDR1 MNHEY and CDR2 SVGAGI come from the germline V gene. This CDR3 comprises 15 residues. Trimming removed 4 bases from V and 7 bases from J, with 17 bases in between. The CDR3 loop reads CASSSGQIKTNEQFF. The CDR3 coding sequence is TGTGCCAGCAGTTCCGGACAGATTAAGACGAATGAGCAGTTCTTC.

The V call is TRBV6-1, the J call TRBJ1-5, with D uncertain. Trimming left V 3 bases short and J 0 bases short, with 24 bases between. The CDR3 spans 20 residues. The germline CDR1 and CDR2 sequences are MNHNS and SASEGT. The CDR3: CASSDAARWRIDHSNQPQHF. CDR3 DNA: TGTGCCAGCAGTGATGCGGCCAGATGGAGGATAGACCATAGCAATCAGCCCCAGCATTTT.